Given below is one T cell receptor (beta chain) in context. What it binds is unknown. This entry belongs to a study of blood T cells in healthy people across ages. Trimming removed 0 bases from V and 10 bases from J, with 16 bases in between. CDR3 length equals 16 residues. Germline assignment: CDR1 LGHNA and CDR2 YSLEER. No fewer than 6 micrograms of total RNA were isolated from every sample. General study results and limits: Strong correlation existed between TCR beta diversity and naive T cell percentage.

A J-beta primer mix and a sample-barcoded 5' primer were used in a second PCR of roughly 6 to 11 cycles. TCRdb re-derived calls from the 5' RACE reads in MiXCR, one entry per CDR3 protein. The repertoire holds about 780,000 distinct CDR3 sequences, 62% seen once, with about 27% in the top ten. The specimen sequenced was blood. The chain has TRBV4-3 and TRBJ1-6, with D possibly matching TRBD1 (5 bases). This clonotype originated in a man under 40 in good health. The CDR3 is CASSQDGQGLRSPLHF. CDR3 bases: TGCGCCAGCAGCCAAGACGGGCAGGGACTAAGGTCACCCCTCCACTTT.